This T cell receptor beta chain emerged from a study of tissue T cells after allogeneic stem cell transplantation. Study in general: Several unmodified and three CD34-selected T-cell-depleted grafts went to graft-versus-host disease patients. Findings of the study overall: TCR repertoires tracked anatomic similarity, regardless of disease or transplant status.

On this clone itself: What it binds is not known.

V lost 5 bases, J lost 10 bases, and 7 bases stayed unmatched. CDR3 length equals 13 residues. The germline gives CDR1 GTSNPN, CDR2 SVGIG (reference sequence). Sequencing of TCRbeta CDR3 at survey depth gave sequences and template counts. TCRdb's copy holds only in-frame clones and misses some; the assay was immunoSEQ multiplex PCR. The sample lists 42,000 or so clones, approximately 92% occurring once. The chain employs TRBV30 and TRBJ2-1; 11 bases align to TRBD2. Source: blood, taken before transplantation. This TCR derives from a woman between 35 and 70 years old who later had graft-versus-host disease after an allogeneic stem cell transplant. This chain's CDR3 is CAWDSGRAWEQFF. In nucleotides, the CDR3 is TGTGCCTGGGATAGCGGGAGGGCATGGGAGCAGTTCTTC.